This T cell receptor (beta chain) derives from a study of vaccination effects on CD4 cells after COVID-19. Study overall: Participants completed two doses of the BNT162b2 or mRNA-1273 vaccine. Study-level results: Cross-reactivity toward common cold coronaviruses was confined to only 1 of 255 vaccine-induced clones in healthy vaccinees. Only a few convalescent patients and no early post-infection timepoints featured in the study.

V gave up 8 bases and J gave up 2 bases; unmatched junction bases: 6. The CDR3 runs 14 residues. Germline CDR1 is SNHLY and CDR2 is FYNNEI. Data came from immunoSEQ multiplex PCR; TCRdb stores just in-frame clones and leaves some out. The profile covers about 73,000 clones, with about four fifths appearing a single time and 2.5% to 3% taken by the ten largest. To note about this clone: The antigen is undetermined.

The ViraFEST assay expanded antigen-specific CD4+ T cells with viral peptide pools before sequencing. Isolation of CD4+ T cells took place after 10 to 11 days of culture. Nucleocapsid antibodies stayed negative before and after vaccination, showing no earlier SARS-CoV-2 infection. This TCR derives from a human donor who received a COVID-19 vaccine. Source: CD4+ T cells from PBMCs cultured with HCoV-NL63 spike peptides, taken before COVID-19 vaccination. The chain recombines TRBV2 with TRBJ2-3; TRBD1 agrees at 8 bases. For the CDR3, the DNA is TGTGCCAGCGGCCGGGACAGGTCCACAGATACGCAGTATTTT. This encodes CASGRDRSTDTQYF.